Here is one TCR beta chain with its context. Its antigen is not identified. The PCR made use of 60 Vbeta and 13 Jbeta primers. The method was immunoSEQ multiplex PCR; TCRdb's version includes in-frame clones alone and lacks a portion of them. This table holds 100,000 to 150,000 clones, about 87% found once. This sample was included in a study of cytomegalovirus exposure and HLA in healthy donors. About the research overall: In terms of ancestry, the Caucasian-associated cluster contained roughly 80% of the 300 to 400 genotyped donors.

V shed 2 bases and J shed 7 bases, with 5 bases lying between them. There are 12 residues in the CDR3. The V gene's germline CDR1 is MNHEY and CDR2 SVGAGI. Broader study findings: A further, later analysis showed that HLA-associated TCR beta chains (compared with equally common others) were more clonally expanded. Presence/absence analysis assumed near-uniform sequencing depth across donors.

The sequence came from a woman in her twenties or thirties in good health and CMV-seronegative. The chain combines TRBV6-5 with TRBJ2-2; D unresolved. Specimen: PBMCs. Written as DNA, the CDR3 is TGTGCCAGCAGTTACGGCGGCGGGGAGCTGTTTTTT. Amino acid sequence: CASSYGGGELFF.